Presented here are 24 T cell receptor beta chains from one specimen sequenced in a study of blood T cell repertoires in COVID-19. Produced via immunoSEQ multiplex PCR; TCRdb's table is partial and in-frame only. Among approximately 200,000 clones listed, roughly 80% were seen once. Sequencing was done on a sample of peripheral blood. Receptors were obtained from a man aged 55 to 70 with active or convalescent COVID-19.

This clone has a single count. V usage is TRBV11-1 and J usage is TRBJ2-7, with D perhaps matching TRBD1 (5 bases). CDR1 is SGHAT and CDR2 is FQDESV in the germline V gene (reference sequence). The CDR3 loop spans 15 amino acids. V dropped 5 bases and J dropped 0 bases, with 14 bases sitting between them. DNA of the CDR3: TGTGCCAGCAGCGACGTGGTTGACAGCTCCTACGAGCAGTACTTC. Translated: CASSDVVDSSYEQYF.

This sequence joins TRBV14 and TRBJ1-1; TRBD1 is a possible D gene (5 bases). Germline values: CDR1 SGHDN, CDR2 FVKESK. This CDR3 is 15 amino acids long. The V gene lost 0 bases and the J gene lost 8 bases, with 16 bases spanning the gap. CDR3 DNA: TGTGCCAGCAGCCAAGAAGGACACCGGATGGGCGAAGCTTTCTTT. It codes for CASSQEGHRMGEAFF.

CDR3 in amino acids: CASSQDGETGNTIYF. In DNA, the CDR3 is TGCGCCAGCAGCCAAGACGGGGAAACTGGAAACACCATATATTTT. This chain connects TRBV4-3 to TRBJ1-3; no firm D call. Germline values: CDR1 LGHNA, CDR2 YSLEER. CDR3 length equals 15 residues. V was cut by 0 bases and J by 2 bases, with 8 bases left in between.

The gene calls are TRBV7-9 and TRBJ2-7, with 7 nucleotides matching TRBD1. The CDR3 totals 16 residues. Germline CDR1 is SEHNR and CDR2 is FQNEAQ (reference sequence). The junction had 11 bases not matched to a gene; V was cut back by 4 bases and J by 2 bases. CDR3 region: CASSSGQDLPAYEQYF. CDR3 in DNA: TGTGCCAGCAGCTCTGGACAGGACCTACCAGCCTACGAGCAGTACTTC.

The chain combines TRBV7-7 with TRBJ2-5, with D possibly matching TRBD2 (5 bases). CDR1 is SSHAT, CDR2 FNYEAQ, per germline (reference sequence). The CDR3 consists of 14 residues. V lost 4 bases and J 2 bases, leaving 11 bases between the germline ends. CDR3 loop: CASSSVGVQETQYF. CDR3 DNA: TGTGCCAGCAGCTCCGTCGGGGTTCAAGAGACCCAGTACTTC.

The V and J genes are TRBV18 and TRBJ2-3; weak D call: TRBD1 (5 bases). The CDR3 loop spans 13 amino acids. V lost 6 bases and J 4 bases, leaving 11 bases between the germline ends. The germline gives CDR1 KGHSH, CDR2 LQKENI. The CDR3: CASSSLQADTQYF. The CDR3 bases are TGTGCCAGCTCCTCCCTACAGGCAGATACGCAGTATTTT.

This rearrangement joins TRBV7-2 to TRBJ1-5; the D gene is possibly TRBD1 (5 bases). V lost 5 bases and J lost 4, with 15 bases in between. There are 15 residues in the CDR3. Germline V gene data show CDR1 as SGHTA and CDR2 as FQGNSA. CDR3 region: CASSLTGQGNQPQHF. The CDR3 bases are TGTGCCAGCAGCCTCACGGGTCAGGGTAATCAGCCCCAGCATTTT. The whole variable domain, filled in from reference TRBV7-2 and TRBJ1-5, reads GAGVSQSPSNKVTEKGKDVELRCDPISGHTALYWYRQSLGQGLEFLIYFQGNSAPDKSGLPSDRFSAERTGGSVSTLTIQRTQQEDSAVYLCASSLTGQGNQPQHFGDGTRLSIL.

This clone occurred once. The rearrangement joins TRBV18 to TRBJ2-5; 10 bases map to TRBD2. From germline, CDR1 is KGHSH and CDR2 LQKENI. V dropped 5 bases and J dropped 0; count of bases not matched to a gene: 6. The CDR3 loop spans 16 amino acids. CDR3 region: CASSALTSGDQETQYF. CDR3 DNA: TGTGCCAGCTCAGCTCTTACTAGCGGGGACCAAGAGACCCAGTACTTC.

The chain couples TRBV24-1 to TRBJ2-2; maybe TRBD2 (5 bases). The length of the CDR3 is 13 residues. Trimming left V 7 bases short and J 3 bases short, with 8 bases between. Germline loops: CDR1 KGHDR, CDR2 SFDVKD. CDR3 sequence: CATSKEDTGELFF. The CDR3 DNA follows: TGTGCCACCAGCAAGGAGGACACCGGGGAGCTGTTTTTT.

The V call is TRBV5-1, the J call TRBJ1-1; D perhaps matches TRBD1 (5 bases). This CDR3 is built from 14 residues. Trimming removed 3 bases at V and 1 base at J, with 10 bases between. Germline V gene lookup returns CDR1 SGHRS and CDR2 YFSETQ. DNA of the CDR3: TGCGCCAGCAGCTCTTCGGGGGGGAACACTGAAGCTTTCTTT. It is translated as CASSSSGGNTEAFF.

The CDR3 loop reads CASSQPTSGRAYNEQFF. The CDR3 DNA follows: TGTGCCAGCAGCCAACCAACTAGCGGGAGGGCCTACAATGAGCAGTTCTTC. V gene TRBV4-2 combines with J gene TRBJ2-1; 13 nucleotides line up with TRBD2. The CDR3 is made up of 17 amino acids. Germline V gene lookup returns CDR1 LGHNA and CDR2 YNFKEQ. V shed 2 bases and J 2 bases; nucleotides not matched to a gene: 3.

The V gene is TRBV19, the J gene TRBJ2-5, with TRBD1 identical over 9 bases. Trimming cost V 5 bases and J 4 bases; bases outside gene matches: 8. Germline loops: CDR1 LNHDA, CDR2 SQIVND (reference sequence). There are 15 residues in the CDR3. This CDR3 reads CASSEMTGGGETQYF. For the CDR3, the DNA is TGTGCCAGTAGTGAGATGACAGGGGGAGGAGAGACCCAGTACTTC.

The rearrangement joins TRBV10-3 to TRBJ1-1; D perhaps matches TRBD1 (6 bases). With 8 bases removed from V and 10 bases from J, the gap between germline ends came to 23 bases. Looked up from germline, CDR1 is ENHRY and CDR2 is SYGVKD. The CDR3 totals 14 residues. The DNA for the CDR3 is TGTGCCATCGGAAGGGACATACAACAATGGGGAGCTTTCTTT. Amino acid sequence: CAIGRDIQQWGAFF.

Remarks on this clone: This sample includes further DNA sequences coding for the same CDR3. The genes are TRBV2 and TRBJ2-5; 9 bases are shared with TRBD1. The CDR3 has 13 amino acids. V shed 6 bases and J 1 base; nucleotides not matched to a gene: 0. Germline CDR1 is SNHLY and CDR2 is FYNNEI. The DNA of the CDR3 is TGTGCCAGCAGGACAGGGGGCCAAGAGACCCAGTACTTC. Protein sequence: CASRTGGQETQYF.

V gene TRBV24-1 combines with J gene TRBJ2-1; TRBD2 might be the D (6 bases). V was trimmed by 4 bases and J by 4 bases, leaving 31 bases between them. The CDR3 covers 21 residues. Germline V gene sequence: CDR1 KGHDR, CDR2 SFDVKD. The CDR3 DNA follows: TGTGCCACCAGTGACCACCGGTTTTGGACCACTAGCCATTCCTCGTACAATGAGCAGTTCTTC. This gives the protein CATSDHRFWTTSHSSYNEQFF.

V and J are TRBV20-1 and TRBJ2-1, with D uncertain. This CDR3 spans 13 amino acids. V was cut by 3 bases and J by 5 bases, with 11 bases left in between. Germline V gene lookup returns CDR1 DFQATT and CDR2 SNEGSKA (reference sequence). CDR3 residues: CSASRSDHNEQFF. The CDR3 DNA follows: TGCAGTGCTAGTCGAAGCGACCACAATGAGCAGTTCTTC.

CDR3 region: CASSRPGTGAYNEQFF. The CDR3 DNA reads as TGTGCCAGTAGCCGCCCCGGGACAGGGGCCTACAATGAGCAGTTCTTC. The chain employs TRBV19 and TRBJ2-1; the match to TRBD1 covers 10 bases. The CDR3 has 16 amino acids. With V trimmed by 6 bases and J by 2 bases, 7 bases remained unmatched. From germline, CDR1 is LNHDA and CDR2 SQIVND (reference sequence).

The V and J genes are TRBV7-9 and TRBJ2-2; 13 bases agree with TRBD2. Germline V lookup: CDR1 SEHNR, CDR2 FQNEAQ (reference sequence). The CDR3 runs to 15 residues. V lost 10 bases, J lost 4 bases, and 6 bases stayed unmatched. CDR3 amino acids: CANPGTSGITGELFF. The CDR3, as DNA: TGTGCCAACCCAGGGACTAGCGGGATCACCGGGGAGCTGTTTTTT.

The V call is TRBV19, the J call TRBJ1-1, with D tentatively TRBD1 (6 bases). CDR1 is LNHDA, CDR2 SQIVND, per germline (reference sequence). This CDR3 is built from 12 residues. Trimming took 6 bases from V and 8 from J, leaving 13 bases between them. The DNA for the CDR3 is TGTGCCAGTAGGATACAGGGTGTAGAAGCTTTCTTT. Protein product: CASRIQGVEAFF.

The chain has TRBV5-1 and TRBJ2-5, with D tentatively TRBD1 (7 bases). Germline values: CDR1 SGHRS, CDR2 YFSETQ. The CDR3 length is 18 residues. Trimming took 2 bases from V and 5 from J, leaving 25 bases between them. CDR3 bases: TGCGCCAGCAGCTTAGGCCTCGATCGGAGGGGGCGAGTGGAGACCCAGTACTTC. Protein product: CASSLGLDRRGRVETQYF.

The genes are TRBV7-2 and TRBJ2-1; 8 bases align to TRBD1. Losses at the gene ends were 6 bases for V and 9 bases for J; bases not matched to a gene: 13. Germline CDR1 is SGHTA and CDR2 is FQGNSA. The CDR3 covers 15 residues. CDR3 amino acids: CASSTGTGRWGEQFF. The CDR3, as DNA: TGTGCCAGCAGTACAGGGACAGGACGGTGGGGTGAGCAGTTCTTC.

V gene TRBV18 combines with J gene TRBJ2-2, with 7 positions matching TRBD1. V trimming: 4 bases; J trimming: 5 bases; junction bases outside the gene matches: 7. Germline loops: CDR1 KGHSH, CDR2 LQKENI. This CDR3 contains 15 residues. This chain's CDR3 is CASSQGTEGTGELFF. The DNA of the CDR3 is TGTGCCAGCTCACAGGGGACAGAAGGGACCGGGGAGCTGTTTTTT. The variable domain in full, with the rest retrieved from reference TRBV18 and TRBJ2-2, is NAGVMQNPRHLVRRRGQEARLRCSPMKGHSHVYWYRQLPEEGLKFMVYLQKENIIDESGMPKERFSAEFPKEGPSILRIQQVVRGDSAAYFCASSQGTEGTGELFFGEGSRLTVL.

The chain uses TRBV4-1 and TRBJ2-3; 14 nucleotides match TRBD2. The CDR3 is 20 residues long. Germline V lookup: CDR1 MGHRA, CDR2 YSYEKL. The trim removed 3 bases at V and 0 bases at J, leaving 11 bases unmatched. DNA for the CDR3: TGCGCCAGCAGCCAGGACGGACTAGCGGGAGGATGGGGGAGCACAGATACGCAGTATTTT. Translation: CASSQDGLAGGWGSTDTQYF.

V and J are TRBV10-3 and TRBJ1-6, with D possibly being TRBD1 (6 bases). V was cut by 10 bases and J by 7 bases, with 20 bases left in between. The germline gives CDR1 ENHRY, CDR2 SYGVKD. The CDR3 spans 15 residues. The chain's CDR3 is CATAGGARANSPLHF. As DNA, the CDR3 is TGTGCCACCGCGGGGGGGGCTCGGGCCAATTCACCCCTCCACTTT.